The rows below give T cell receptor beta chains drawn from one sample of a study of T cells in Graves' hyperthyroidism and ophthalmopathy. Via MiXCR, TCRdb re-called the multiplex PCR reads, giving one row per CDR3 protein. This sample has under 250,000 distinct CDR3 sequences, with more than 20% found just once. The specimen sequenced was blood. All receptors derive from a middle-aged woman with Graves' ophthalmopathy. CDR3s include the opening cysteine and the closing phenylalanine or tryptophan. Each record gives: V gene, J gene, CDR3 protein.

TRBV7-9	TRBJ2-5	CASSLQGLQETQYF
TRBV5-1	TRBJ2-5	CASSWEQETQYF
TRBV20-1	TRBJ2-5	CSALQNQETQYF
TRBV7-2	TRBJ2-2	CASSFLAGAIGELFF
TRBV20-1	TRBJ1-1	CSAYRTGNTEAFF
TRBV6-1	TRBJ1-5	CASSPMGHNQPQHF
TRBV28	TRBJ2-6	CASTPDRPPHVLTF
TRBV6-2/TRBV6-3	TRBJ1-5	CASSPRGGDQPQHF
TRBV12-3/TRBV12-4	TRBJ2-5	CASSNREGGETQYF
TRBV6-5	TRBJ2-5	CASSSRLAGVETQYF
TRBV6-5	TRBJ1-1	CASTTDRGGTEAFF
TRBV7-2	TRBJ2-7	CASSYSAGNGEQYF
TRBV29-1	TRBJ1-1	CSAAIGTGNTEAFF
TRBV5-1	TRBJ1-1	CASIAPEQTNTEAFF
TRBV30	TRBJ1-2	CAWSDGTGNYGYTF
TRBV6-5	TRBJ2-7	CASSRQWDEQYF
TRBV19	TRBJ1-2	CASSTSRQWPNYGYTF
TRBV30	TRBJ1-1	CAWSLLAPGDTEAFF
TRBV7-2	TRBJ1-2	CASRRTTGSYGYTF
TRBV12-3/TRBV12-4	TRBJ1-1	CASSLVGQGTEAFF
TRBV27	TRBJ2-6	CASSPGRRGANVLTF
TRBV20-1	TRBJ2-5	CSAVLAGDQETQYF
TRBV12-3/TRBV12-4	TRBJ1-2	CASSLRGGGGYTF
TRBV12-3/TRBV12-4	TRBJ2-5	CASSLGGAGAETQYF
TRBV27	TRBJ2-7	CASGGGGLYEQYF
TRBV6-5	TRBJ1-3	CASSYEGLGGNTIYF
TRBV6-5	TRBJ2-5	CASSYGTGGETQYF
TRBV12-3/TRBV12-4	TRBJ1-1	CASRHRDRVTNTEAFF
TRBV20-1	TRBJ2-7	CSASAQGMNEQYF
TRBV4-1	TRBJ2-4	CASSQVGLAGEGDIQYF
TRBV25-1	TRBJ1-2	CASSEWGTGADYGYTF
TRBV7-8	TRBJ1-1	CASSQQGGETEAFF
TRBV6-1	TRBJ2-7	CASSRDVISYEQYF
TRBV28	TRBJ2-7	CASRPRGAGAYEQYF
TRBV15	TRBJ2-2	CATSREGQGANTGELFF
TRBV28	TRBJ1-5	CASSSTGLGQPQHF